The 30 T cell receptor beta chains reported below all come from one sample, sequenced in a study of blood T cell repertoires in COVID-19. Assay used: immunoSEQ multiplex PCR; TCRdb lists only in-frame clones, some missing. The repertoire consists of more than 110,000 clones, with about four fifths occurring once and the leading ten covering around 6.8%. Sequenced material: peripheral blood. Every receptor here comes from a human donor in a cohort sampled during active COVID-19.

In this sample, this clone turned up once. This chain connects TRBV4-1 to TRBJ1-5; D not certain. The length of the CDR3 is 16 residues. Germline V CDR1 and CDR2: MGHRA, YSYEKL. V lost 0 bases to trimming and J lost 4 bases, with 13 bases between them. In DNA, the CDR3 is TGCGCCAGCAGCCAAGAGGCCCAGGCTCTGAATCAGCCCCAGCATTTT. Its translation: CASSQEAQALNQPQHF.

CDR3 amino acids: CASSLTGDTDTQYF. CDR3 nucleotides: TGTGCCAGCAGCCTCACAGGCGACACAGATACGCAGTATTTT. The rearrangement joins TRBV6-5 to TRBJ2-3; TRBD1 might be the D (5 bases). Germline values: CDR1 MNHEY, CDR2 SVGAGI. Trimming pared 6 bases from V and 2 bases from J, leaving 12 bases between. The CDR3 runs 14 residues.

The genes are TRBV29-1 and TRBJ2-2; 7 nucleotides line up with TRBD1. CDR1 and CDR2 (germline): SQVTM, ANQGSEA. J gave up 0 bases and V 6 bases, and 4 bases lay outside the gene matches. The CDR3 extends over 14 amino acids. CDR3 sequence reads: CSVRTGPNTGELFF. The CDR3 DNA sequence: TGCAGCGTGCGGACAGGTCCGAACACCGGGGAGCTGTTTTTT.

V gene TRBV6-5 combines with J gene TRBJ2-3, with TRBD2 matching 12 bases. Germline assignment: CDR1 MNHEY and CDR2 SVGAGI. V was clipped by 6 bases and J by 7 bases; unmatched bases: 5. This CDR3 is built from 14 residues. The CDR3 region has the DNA TGTGCCAGCAGGCCTAGCGGGGGGGCGTATACGCAGTATTTT. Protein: CASRPSGGAYTQYF.

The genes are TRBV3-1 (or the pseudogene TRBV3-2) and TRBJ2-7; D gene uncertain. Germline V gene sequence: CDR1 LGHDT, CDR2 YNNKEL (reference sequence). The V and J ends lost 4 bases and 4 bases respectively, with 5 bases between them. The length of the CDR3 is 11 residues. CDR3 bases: TGTGCCAGCAGCCTCAGTTACGAGCAGTACTTC. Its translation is CASSLSYEQYF.

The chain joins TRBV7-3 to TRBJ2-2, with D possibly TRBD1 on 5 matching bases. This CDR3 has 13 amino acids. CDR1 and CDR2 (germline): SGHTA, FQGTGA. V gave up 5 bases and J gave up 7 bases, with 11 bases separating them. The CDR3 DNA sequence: TGTGCCAGCAGCCATTCCAGGGACGGGGAGCTGTTTTTT. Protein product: CASSHSRDGELFF. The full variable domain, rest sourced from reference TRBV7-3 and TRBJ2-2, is GAGVSQTPSNKVTEKGKYVELRCDPISGHTALYWYRQSLGQGPEFLIYFQGTGAADDSGLPNDRFFAVRPEGSVSTLKIQRTERGDSAVYLCASSHSRDGELFFGEGSRLTVL.

This CDR3 reads CASPTVFEQYF. DNA for the CDR3: TGTGCCAGTCCGACAGTATTCGAGCAGTACTTC. This rearrangement joins TRBV19 to TRBJ2-7; perhaps TRBD1 as D (5 bases). The V end was cut by 8 bases, the J end by 6 bases, with 11 bases between. This CDR3 has 11 amino acids. Germline-derived CDR1 and CDR2 are LNHDA and SQIVND (reference sequence).

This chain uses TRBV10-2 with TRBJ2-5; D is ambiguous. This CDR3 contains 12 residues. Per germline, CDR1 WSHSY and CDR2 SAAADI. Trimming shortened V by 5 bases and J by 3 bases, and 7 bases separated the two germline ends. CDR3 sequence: CASSIREETQYF. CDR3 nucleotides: TGCGCCAGCAGTATTAGAGAAGAGACCCAGTACTTC.

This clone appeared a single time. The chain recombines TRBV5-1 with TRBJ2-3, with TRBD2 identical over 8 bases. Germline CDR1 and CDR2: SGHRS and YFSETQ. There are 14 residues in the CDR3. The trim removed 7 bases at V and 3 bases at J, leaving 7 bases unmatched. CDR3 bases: TGCGCCAGCGGACCGGGACTAGGGACAGATACGCAGTATTTT. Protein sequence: CASGPGLGTDTQYF.

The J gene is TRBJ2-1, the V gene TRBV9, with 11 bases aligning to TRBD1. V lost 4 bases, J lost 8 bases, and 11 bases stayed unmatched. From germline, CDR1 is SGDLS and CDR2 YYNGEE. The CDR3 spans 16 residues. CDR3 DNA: TGTGCCAGCAGCCCGCACGGACAGGGGGCGCCGTATGAGCAGTTCTTC. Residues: CASSPHGQGAPYEQFF.

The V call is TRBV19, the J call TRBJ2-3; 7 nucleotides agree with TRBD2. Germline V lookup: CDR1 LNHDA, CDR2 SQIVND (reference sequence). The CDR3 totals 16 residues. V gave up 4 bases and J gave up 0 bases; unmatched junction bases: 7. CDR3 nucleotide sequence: TGTGCCAGTAGTAGAGCGCGGGGGTCTAGCACAGATACGCAGTATTTT. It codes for CASSRARGSSTDTQYF.

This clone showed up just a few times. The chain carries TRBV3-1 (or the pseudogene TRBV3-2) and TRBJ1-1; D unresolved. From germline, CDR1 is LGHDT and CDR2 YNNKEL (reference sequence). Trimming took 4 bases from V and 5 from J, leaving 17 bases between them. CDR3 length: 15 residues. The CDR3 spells CASSPPRGRETEAFF. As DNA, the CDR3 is TGTGCCAGCAGCCCTCCACGAGGGAGAGAGACTGAAGCTTTCTTT.

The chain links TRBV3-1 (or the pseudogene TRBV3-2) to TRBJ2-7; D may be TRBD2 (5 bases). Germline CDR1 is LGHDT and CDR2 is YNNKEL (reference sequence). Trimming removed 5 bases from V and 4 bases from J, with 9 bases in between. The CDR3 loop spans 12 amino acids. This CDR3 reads CASSFGLYEQYF. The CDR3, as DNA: TGTGCCAGCAGCTTCGGACTTTACGAGCAGTACTTC.

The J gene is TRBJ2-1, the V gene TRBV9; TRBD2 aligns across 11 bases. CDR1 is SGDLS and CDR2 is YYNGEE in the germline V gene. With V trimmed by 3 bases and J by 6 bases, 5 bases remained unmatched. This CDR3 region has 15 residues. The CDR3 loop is CASSATSGGFNEQFF. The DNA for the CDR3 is TGTGCCAGCAGCGCCACTAGCGGGGGATTCAATGAGCAGTTCTTC.

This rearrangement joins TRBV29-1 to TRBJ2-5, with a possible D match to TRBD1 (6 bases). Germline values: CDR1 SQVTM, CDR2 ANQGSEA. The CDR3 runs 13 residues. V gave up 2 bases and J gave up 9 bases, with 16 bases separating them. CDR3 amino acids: CSVEPRGQRAQYF. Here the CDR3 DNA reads TGCAGCGTTGAACCTCGGGGACAAAGGGCCCAGTACTTC.

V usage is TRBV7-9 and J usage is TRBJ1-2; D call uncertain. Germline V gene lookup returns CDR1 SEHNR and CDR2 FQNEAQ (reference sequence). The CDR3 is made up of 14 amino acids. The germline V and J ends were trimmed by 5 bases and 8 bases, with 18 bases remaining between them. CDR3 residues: CASSRPSSLGGYTF. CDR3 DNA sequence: TGTGCCAGCAGCCGACCGTCTTCTCTCGGGGGCTACACCTTC.

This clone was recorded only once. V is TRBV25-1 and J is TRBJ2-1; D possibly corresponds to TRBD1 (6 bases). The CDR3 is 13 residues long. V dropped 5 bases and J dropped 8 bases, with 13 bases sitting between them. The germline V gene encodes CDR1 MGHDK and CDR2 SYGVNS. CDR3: CASSPQGPDEQFF. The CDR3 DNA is TGTGCCAGCAGTCCCCAGGGGCCGGATGAGCAGTTCTTC.

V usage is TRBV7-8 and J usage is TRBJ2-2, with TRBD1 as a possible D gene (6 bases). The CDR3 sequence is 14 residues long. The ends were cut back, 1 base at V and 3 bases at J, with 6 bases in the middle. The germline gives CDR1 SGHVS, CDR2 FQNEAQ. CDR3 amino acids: CASSLGTDTGELFF. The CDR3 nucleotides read TGTGCCAGCAGCTTAGGGACAGACACCGGGGAGCTGTTTTTT.

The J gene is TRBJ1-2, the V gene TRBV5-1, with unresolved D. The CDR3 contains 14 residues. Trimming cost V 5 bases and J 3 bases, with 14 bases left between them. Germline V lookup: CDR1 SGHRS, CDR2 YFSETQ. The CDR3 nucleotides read TGCGCCAGCAGATATATTGAAGGAGACTATGGCTACACCTTC. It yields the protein CASRYIEGDYGYTF.

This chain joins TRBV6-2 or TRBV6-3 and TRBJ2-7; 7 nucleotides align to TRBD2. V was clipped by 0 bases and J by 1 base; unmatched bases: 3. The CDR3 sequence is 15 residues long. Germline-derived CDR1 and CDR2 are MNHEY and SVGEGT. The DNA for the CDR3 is TGTGCCAGCAGTTACTCGAGGACTAGATCCTACGAGCAGTACTTC. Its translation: CASSYSRTRSYEQYF.

The CDR3 DNA follows: TGTGCCAGCAGCCCCGTAGTCCCGTCCTATAATTCACCCCTCCACTTT. Translation: CASSPVVPSYNSPLHF. This rearrangement joins TRBV7-8 to TRBJ1-6; D is unclear. The germline V gene encodes CDR1 SGHVS and CDR2 FQNEAQ. CDR3 length: 16 residues. The V and J ends lost 5 bases and 1 base respectively, with 12 bases between them.

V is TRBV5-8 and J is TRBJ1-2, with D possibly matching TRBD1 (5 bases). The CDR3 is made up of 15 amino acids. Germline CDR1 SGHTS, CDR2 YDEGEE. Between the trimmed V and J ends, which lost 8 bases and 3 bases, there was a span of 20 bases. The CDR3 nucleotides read TGTGCCAGTGCCGTTCGGGTAGGGGTGGACTATGGCTACACCTTC. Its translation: CASAVRVGVDYGYTF.

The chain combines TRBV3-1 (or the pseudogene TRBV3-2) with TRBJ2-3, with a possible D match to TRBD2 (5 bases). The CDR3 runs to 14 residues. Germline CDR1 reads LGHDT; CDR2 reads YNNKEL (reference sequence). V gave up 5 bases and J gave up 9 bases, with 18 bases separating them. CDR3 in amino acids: CASSYPVASETQYF. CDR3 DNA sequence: TGTGCCAGCAGCTATCCCGTAGCGAGCGAAACGCAGTATTTT.

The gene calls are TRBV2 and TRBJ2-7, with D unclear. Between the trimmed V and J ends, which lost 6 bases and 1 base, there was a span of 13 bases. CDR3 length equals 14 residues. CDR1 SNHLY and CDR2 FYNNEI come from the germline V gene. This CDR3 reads CASSRYALSYEQYF. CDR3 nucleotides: TGTGCCAGCAGCCGATACGCACTATCCTACGAGCAGTACTTC.

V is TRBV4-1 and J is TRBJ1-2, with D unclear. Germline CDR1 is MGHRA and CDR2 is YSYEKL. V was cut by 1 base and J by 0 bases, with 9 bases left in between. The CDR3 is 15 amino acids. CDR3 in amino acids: CASSQGQFSNYGYTF. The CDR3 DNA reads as TGCGCCAGCAGCCAAGGTCAGTTCTCTAACTATGGCTACACCTTC.

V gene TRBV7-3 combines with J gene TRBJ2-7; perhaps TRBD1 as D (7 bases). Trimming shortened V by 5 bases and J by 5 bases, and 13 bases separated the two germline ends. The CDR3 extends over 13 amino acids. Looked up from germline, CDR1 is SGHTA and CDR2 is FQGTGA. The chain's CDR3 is CASSRQGGDEQYF. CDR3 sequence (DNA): TGTGCCAGCAGCCGACAGGGAGGCGACGAGCAGTACTTC.

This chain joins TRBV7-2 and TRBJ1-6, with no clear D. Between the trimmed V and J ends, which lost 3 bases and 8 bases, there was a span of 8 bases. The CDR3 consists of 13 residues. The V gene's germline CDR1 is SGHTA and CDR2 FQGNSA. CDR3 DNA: TGTGCCAGCAGCTTGGCCGGGGATTCACCCCTCCACTTT. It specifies CASSLAGDSPLHF.

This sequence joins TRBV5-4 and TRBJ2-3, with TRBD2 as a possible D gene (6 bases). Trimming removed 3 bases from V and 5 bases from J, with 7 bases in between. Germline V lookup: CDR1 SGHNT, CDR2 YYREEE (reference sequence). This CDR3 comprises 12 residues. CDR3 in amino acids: CASSSGLDTQYF. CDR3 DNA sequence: TGTGCCAGCAGCTCGGGACTAGATACGCAGTATTTT.

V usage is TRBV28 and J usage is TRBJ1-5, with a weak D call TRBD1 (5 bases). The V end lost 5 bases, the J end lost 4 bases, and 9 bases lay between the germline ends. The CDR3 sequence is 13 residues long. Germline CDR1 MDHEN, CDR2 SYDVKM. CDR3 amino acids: CASSGGGNQPQHF. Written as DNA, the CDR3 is TGTGCCAGCAGTGGGGGGGGAAATCAGCCCCAGCATTTT.

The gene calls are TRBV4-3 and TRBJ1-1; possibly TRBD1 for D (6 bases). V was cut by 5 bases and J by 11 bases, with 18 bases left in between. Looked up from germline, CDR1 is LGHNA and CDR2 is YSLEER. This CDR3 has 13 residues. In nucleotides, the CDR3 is TGCGCCAGCAGCACGTACAGGGCCGGGGAGGCTTTCTTT. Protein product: CASSTYRAGEAFF.